This T cell receptor (beta chain) is drawn from a study of control samples from healthy donors and cancer patients (dated by TCRdb to about 2020). Including the terminal cysteine and phenylalanine, the CDR3 comprises 13 residues. The only DNA kept is the CDR3, 39 bases in frame from the first base. CDR1 and CDR2 (DFQATT, SNEGSKA) derive from the germline V gene (reference sequence). V is reduced by 3 bases and J by 1 base, leaving a spacing of 8 bases between them. In regard to this clone: What this receptor recognizes is not known. Base qualities are not recorded, but no much larger clone differs from it by a single base.

Libraries came from the immunoSEQ multiplex PCR assay. As stored in TCRdb, this immuneACCESS dataset retains in-frame rearrangements with V and J assigned. A fraction of the clones does not appear; measured against another copy, unresolved V genes explain less than half of the discrepancy, and the remainder lacks a known reason. The sample profile shows roughly 200,000 clones; about 89% of them were found once. The ten most abundant clones make up 1.5% to 2% of the sample. The chain links TRBV20-1 with TRBJ2-3; TRBD2 is possibly the D segment (6 matching bases). This clonotype originated in a man aged 30 to 39 in good health. Sample: blood. The DNA sequence is as follows: TGCAGTGCTAGTCGACTAGGCACAGATACGCAGTATTTT. Its protein product is CSASRLGTDTQYF.